This T cell receptor (beta chain) was retrieved from a study of OX40 agonist ivuxolimab in advanced cancers. Across the whole study: Patients took ivuxolimab, an agonistic anti-OX40 (CD134) antibody. Patients got intravenous ivuxolimab at 0.01 to 10 mg/kg every 2 weeks.

About this clone itself: The target antigen is unknown.

Study results and limitations: There were also nonresponders showing low normalized T-cell clonal expansion. At 0.1 to 3.0 mg/kg, CD4+ and CD8+ blood T cells expanded clonally by week 6.

Assay used: immunoSEQ multiplex PCR; TCRdb lists only in-frame clones, some missing. In the table there are tens of thousands of clones, 70% to 90% of which are singletons. The sequences come from CD4+ or CD8+ T cells sorted from blood, collected in a trial of the OX40 agonist ivuxolimab. This TCR came from an adult with an advanced solid tumor such as melanoma, head and neck, liver or kidney cancer.

The DNA for the CDR3 is TGTGCCAGCAGACCCGGGGGGGCAAGAGACACAGATACGCAGTATTTT. Protein sequence: CASRPGGARDTDTQYF. The chain joins TRBV6-6 to TRBJ2-3, with 8 bases matching TRBD2. CDR3 length: 16 amino acids. V was pared by 6 bases and J by 2 bases, with 10 bases of the junction left unmatched. Germline CDR1 reads MNHNY; CDR2 reads SVGAGI (reference sequence).